Each of the 31 T cell receptor beta chains below was sequenced from the same sample in a study of CD8+CD57+ T cells in acquired aplastic anemia. Genomic DNA was employed as the template in profiling TCR beta VDJ and CDR3. A single record per CDR3 protein comes from TCRdb applying MiXCR to the reads. The sample lists 180,000 or so distinct CDR3 sequences, 63% occurring once. Sequencing was done on patients that had shown CD8+CD57+ cell expansion by flow cytometry. The sequencing input was sorted CD4+, CD8+, or CD8+CD57+ T cells (not recorded which) from PBMCs. These receptors were obtained from a human donor with aplastic anemia.

This chain connects TRBV2 to TRBJ1-4, with D tentatively TRBD1 (5 bases). Trimming pared 3 bases from V and 4 bases from J, leaving 9 bases between. Germline V gene data show CDR1 as SNHLY and CDR2 as FYNNEI. CDR3 length equals 14 residues. This CDR3 is CASSEQGLNEKLFF. Written as DNA, the CDR3 is TGTGCCAGCAGTGAGCAGGGCCTTAATGAAAAACTGTTTTTT. The full variable domain, its missing parts supplied by reference TRBV2 and TRBJ1-4, is EPEVTQTPSHQVTQMGQEVILRCVPISNHLYFYWYRQILGQKVEFLVSFYNNEISEKSEIFDDQFSVERPDGSNFTLKIRSTKLEDSAMYFCASSEQGLNEKLFFGSGTQLSVL.

This clonotype was counted between two and nine times. The genes are TRBV15 and TRBJ2-7; D possibly corresponds to TRBD1 (6 bases). Germline V CDR1 and CDR2: LNHNV, YYDKDF (reference sequence). The V gene lost 3 bases and the J gene lost 3 bases, with 12 bases spanning the gap. The CDR3 is made up of 14 amino acids. CDR3 DNA sequence: TGTGCCACCAGCAGGGGGACATTTGGCTACGAGCAGTACTTC. It encodes CATSRGTFGYEQYF.

The chain is built from TRBV12-3 or TRBV12-4 and TRBJ2-7, with TRBD2 matching over 8 bases. This CDR3 spans 15 amino acids. V lost 3 bases, J lost 0 bases, and 4 bases stayed unmatched. As DNA, the CDR3 is TGTGCCAGCAGTTTCATAGCGGGGAGCTCCTACGAGCAGTACTTC. It yields the protein CASSFIAGSSYEQYF.

The rearrangement uses TRBV2 and TRBJ2-7, with D possibly TRBD1 on 5 matching bases. Germline V gene lookup returns CDR1 SNHLY and CDR2 FYNNEI. The CDR3 is 14 amino acids. The V gene lost 0 bases and the J gene lost 0 bases, with 6 bases spanning the gap. CDR3 amino acids: CASSEAQVSYEQYF. DNA of the CDR3: TGTGCCAGCAGTGAAGCACAGGTCTCCTACGAGCAGTACTTC.

The chain employs TRBV5-4 and TRBJ2-4, with D perhaps TRBD2 (5 bases). Trimming removed 2 bases from V and 5 bases from J, with 11 bases in between. Germline V gene sequence: CDR1 SGHNT, CDR2 YYREEE (reference sequence). The CDR3 length is 14 residues. The CDR3 region is CASSLGGSQNIQYF. DNA of the CDR3: TGTGCCAGCAGCTTAGGCGGGTCCCAAAACATTCAGTACTTC.

V and J are TRBV7-2 and TRBJ2-7, with 9 bases matching TRBD2. The V and J ends lost 4 bases and 2 bases, in that order; junction bases with no gene match: 12. Germline CDR1 reads SGHTA; CDR2 reads FQGNSA. This CDR3 region has 17 residues. CDR3: CASSSHGGVAGAYEQYF. The CDR3 DNA reads as TGTGCCAGCAGCTCCCATGGGGGGGTAGCGGGGGCCTACGAGCAGTACTTC.

The chain joins TRBV7-9 to TRBJ2-5, with D unclear. Trimming removed 4 bases from V and 5 bases from J, with 14 bases in between. Germline CDR1 and CDR2: SEHNR and FQNEAQ (reference sequence). The CDR3 totals 14 residues. Here the CDR3 reads CASSSRIGIETQYF. CDR3 coding DNA: TGTGCCAGCAGCTCAAGAATAGGGATCGAGACCCAGTACTTC. Together with reference TRBV7-9 and TRBJ2-5, the CDR3 gives the full variable domain: DTGVSQNPRHKITKRGQNVTFRCDPISEHNRLYWYRQTLGQGPEFLTYFQNEAQLEKSRLLSDRFSAERPKGSFSTLEIQRTEQGDSAMYLCASSSRIGIETQYFGPGTRLLVL.

DNA of the CDR3: TGTGCCAGTGAGGCCGGGACCAAGGCCGGGGAGCTGTTTTTT. This translates into CASEAGTKAGELFF. The genes are TRBV6-1 and TRBJ2-2, with D perhaps being TRBD1 or TRBD2 (5 bases each). The CDR3 covers 14 residues. V gave up 9 bases and J gave up 6 bases, with 17 bases separating them. Germline assignment: CDR1 MNHNS and CDR2 SASEGT.

The CDR3 DNA reads TGTGCCAGCACTCGATACTACGAGCAGTACTTC. The encoded protein is CASTRYYEQYF. The chain links TRBV12-3 or TRBV12-4 to TRBJ2-7; no definite D call. Trimming stripped 7 bases from V and 3 bases from J, with 7 bases between. There are 11 residues in the CDR3.

The V call is TRBV20-1, the J call TRBJ2-5; D uncertain. The J call may be wrong; the DNA end is better matched by TRBJ2-7. The germline V gene has CDR1 DFQATT and CDR2 SNEGSKA (reference sequence). The CDR3 contains 13 residues. The CDR3 nucleotides read TGCAGTGCTAGAGACCCCAGCTCCTACGAGCAGTACTTC. This codes for CSARDPSSYEQYF.

This clonotype showed up just once. One base away lies a much larger clone, so this may be a sequencing read error. J is TRBJ1-1 and V is TRBV27; D is ambiguous. Germline CDR1 reads MNHEY; CDR2 reads SMNVEV (reference sequence). The CDR3 is 14 residues long. The CDR3 reads CASGFGTPNTEAFF. The CDR3 coding sequence is TGTGCCAGCGGTTTTGGTACGCCGAACACTGAAGCTTTCTTT.

The chain recombines TRBV24-1 with TRBJ2-3, with 9 bases aligning to TRBD1. Germline CDR1 and CDR2: KGHDR and SFDVKD. This CDR3 has 15 residues. V was pared by 7 bases and J by 2 bases, with 6 bases of the junction left unmatched. The CDR3 nucleotides read TGTGCCACCAGACTCGGACAGGGGCCCACAGATACGCAGTATTTT. Its translation: CATRLGQGPTDTQYF.

The genes are TRBV9 and TRBJ2-4, with D possibly matching TRBD2 (6 bases). The germline gives CDR1 SGDLS, CDR2 YYNGEE. Trimming took 0 bases from V and 0 from J, leaving 7 bases between them. The CDR3 extends over 15 amino acids. The CDR3 sequence: CASSVGGVAKNIQYF. The CDR3 bases are TGTGCCAGCAGCGTAGGGGGGGTAGCCAAAAACATTCAGTACTTC.

This clonotype has ten or more counts. This rearrangement joins TRBV6-1 to TRBJ1-4, with TRBD1 matching 9 bases. The CDR3 has 16 amino acids. Germline trimming cut 1 base from V and 5 bases from J; bases unmatched to any gene: 5. Germline CDR1 is MNHNS and CDR2 is SASEGT. CDR3 sequence (DNA): TGTGCCAGCAGTGAAGGACCGACAGGGGGAAATGAAAAACTGTTTTTT. It codes for CASSEGPTGGNEKLFF.

The CDR3 is CAISPGGAYYGYTF. The DNA of the CDR3 is TGTGCCATCAGCCCGGGGGGCGCCTACTATGGCTACACCTTC. The chain links TRBV10-3 to TRBJ1-2; D might be TRBD1 (6 bases). The V gene lost 6 bases and the J gene lost 3 bases, with 14 bases spanning the gap. The germline gives CDR1 ENHRY, CDR2 SYGVKD. This CDR3 comprises 14 residues.

The chain links TRBV6-2 or TRBV6-3 to TRBJ2-2, with D possibly being TRBD2 (6 bases). V lost 10 bases and J lost 5, with 17 bases in between. This CDR3 is built from 14 residues. The germline V gene encodes CDR1 MNHEY and CDR2 SVGEGT. The DNA for the CDR3 is TGTGCCAACAAGGCGGGGCGCAGGACCGGGGAGCTGTTTTTT. Its protein is CANKAGRRTGELFF.

To note about this clonotype: A much larger clone sits a single nucleotide away, making a read error possible. The CDR3 ends on some other residue instead of the conserved phenylalanine or tryptophan, so this is likely a read error. The chain employs TRBV15 and TRBJ1-3; TRBD1 might be the D (5 bases). CDR3 length: 17 amino acids. Germline V gene data show CDR1 as LNHNV and CDR2 as YYDKDF (reference sequence). Trimming left V 0 bases short and J 0 bases short, with 12 bases between. The CDR3, as DNA: TGTGCCACCAGCAGAGAGCACAGGCTGAGCTCTGGAAACACCATATATCTT. Its protein is CATSREHRLSSGNTIYL.

This clonotype was observed a handful of times. This sequence joins TRBV5-1 and TRBJ1-1; D is undetermined. This CDR3 is built from 11 residues. V was trimmed by 5 bases and J by 6 bases, leaving 8 bases between them. Looked up from germline, CDR1 is SGHRS and CDR2 is YFSETQ. The CDR3 loop reads CASSKGSEAFF. For the CDR3, the DNA is TGCGCCAGCAGTAAGGGTTCTGAAGCTTTCTTT.

The chain carries TRBV6-4 and TRBJ1-6; D remains unclear. This CDR3 region has 15 residues. Germline loops: CDR1 MRHNA, CDR2 SNTAGT. Trimming left V 0 bases short and J 4 bases short, with 7 bases between. Written as DNA, the CDR3 is TGTGCCAGCAGTGACTCACACAGATATAATTCACCCCTCCACTTT. This gives the protein CASSDSHRYNSPLHF.

The genes are TRBV29-1 and TRBJ2-1; D not certain. There are 13 residues in the CDR3. The germline V gene encodes CDR1 SQVTM and CDR2 ANQGSEA. V lost 7 bases, J lost 8 bases, and 18 bases lay in between. DNA of the CDR3: TGCAGCGCCGCCCCACCCGGTGGGCATGAGCAGTTCTTC. Its translation: CSAAPPGGHEQFF.

The CDR3 here is CSARSERNYGYTF. The CDR3 DNA reads TGCAGTGCTAGGTCAGAGCGTAACTATGGCTACACCTTC. The rearrangement joins TRBV20-1 to TRBJ1-2; D call uncertain. V dropped 3 bases and J dropped 1 base, with 9 bases sitting between them. From germline, CDR1 is DFQATT and CDR2 SNEGSKA (reference sequence). The CDR3 is made up of 13 amino acids.

The genes are TRBV10-3 and TRBJ2-5, with TRBD2 as a possible D gene (5 bases). V was clipped by 2 bases and J by 2 bases, with 24 bases between them. Germline V gene data show CDR1 as ENHRY and CDR2 as SYGVKD. CDR3 size: 19 residues. The CDR3 coding sequence is TGTGCCATCAGTGAGACTAGTCTCGACTCTTTTAATTCGCAAGAGACCCAGTACTTC. It encodes CAISETSLDSFNSQETQYF.

V is TRBV9 and J is TRBJ2-7; D is tentatively TRBD1 or TRBD2 (5 bases each). V was trimmed by 4 bases and J by 0 bases, leaving 14 bases between them. The CDR3 is 15 amino acids. The germline gives CDR1 SGDLS, CDR2 YYNGEE. The CDR3 coding sequence is TGTGCCAGCAGCCCCACCGGGACGGCCTCCTACGAGCAGTACTTC. This codes for CASSPTGTASYEQYF.

This clonotype was seen a handful of times. The CDR3 DNA reads as TGTGCCACCTCTGGGGACACCGGGGAGCTGTTTTTT. This encodes CATSGDTGELFF. The gene calls are TRBV24-1 and TRBJ2-2; D uncertain. The CDR3 is 12 residues long. The V end was cut by 9 bases, the J end by 3 bases, with 7 bases between. CDR1 and CDR2 (germline): KGHDR, SFDVKD.

The rearrangement uses TRBV12-3 or TRBV12-4 and TRBJ2-3; 9 bases are shared with TRBD2. V lost 6 bases and J lost 11; bases outside the gene matches: 12. This CDR3 comprises 14 residues. The CDR3 DNA reads as TGTGCCAGCAGCGTTAGCGGGGGCCACAATGAGCAGTATTTT. Translated: CASSVSGGHNEQYF.

The chain recombines TRBV5-1 with TRBJ2-3; a possible D gene is TRBD2 (6 bases). CDR3 length equals 14 residues. V was pared by 4 bases and J by 4 bases, with 13 bases between. The germline V gene has CDR1 SGHRS and CDR2 YFSETQ. In DNA form, the CDR3 reads TGCGCCAGCAGCCGCGGAGGGCCTCCAGATACGCAGTATTTT. Translation: CASSRGGPPDTQYF.

With regard to this clonotype: This CDR3 fails to terminate in the conserved phenylalanine or tryptophan, so it likely reflects a read error. The rearrangement uses TRBV7-9 and TRBJ2-5; maybe TRBD2 (7 bases). The CDR3 is 14 amino acids. Germline V gene sequence: CDR1 SEHNR, CDR2 FQNEAQ (reference sequence). The V and J ends lost 5 bases and 5 bases respectively, with 15 bases between them. The DNA of the CDR3 is TGTGCCAGCAGCCAAGGGGGAGGGTGGGAGACCCAGTACTCC. Translation gives CASSQGGGWETQYS.

This clonotype was recorded many times. The chain combines TRBV7-9 with TRBJ1-5, with TRBD1 matching over 7 bases. V shed 8 bases, J shed 2 bases, and the junction held 3 bases outside the gene matches. Germline V gives CDR1 SEHNR, CDR2 FQNEAQ (reference sequence). The CDR3 is made up of 13 amino acids. The CDR3 is CASSDRGNQPQHF. DNA for the CDR3: TGTGCCAGCTCAGACAGGGGCAATCAGCCCCAGCATTTT.

This clonotype was recorded many times. The V and J genes are TRBV12-3 or TRBV12-4 and TRBJ2-2; D unclear. V gave up 2 bases and J gave up 3 bases, with 7 bases separating them. This CDR3 has 14 residues. The CDR3 nucleotides read TGTGCCAGCAGTTTAAGGTCCTACACCGGGGAGCTGTTTTTT. This gives the protein CASSLRSYTGELFF.

This clonotype showed up many times. The chain combines TRBV29-1 with TRBJ2-3, with D tentatively TRBD1 or TRBD2 (6 bases each). CDR1 SQVTM and CDR2 ANQGSEA come from the germline V gene. V lost 1 base and J 8 bases, leaving 13 bases between the germline ends. This CDR3 spans 13 amino acids. CDR3 in amino acids: CSVEGGAGVTQYF. The CDR3 bases are TGCAGCGTTGAAGGGGGGGCTGGGGTTACGCAGTATTTT.

This clonotype has just a few counts. This chain connects TRBV15 to TRBJ2-3; D is uncertain. CDR3 length equals 14 residues. The V gene's germline CDR1 is LNHNV and CDR2 YYDKDF (reference sequence). With 1 base removed from V and 7 bases from J, the gap between germline ends came to 12 bases. CDR3 nucleotide sequence: TGTGCCACCAGCAGAGGATCCACGATGAATACGCAGTATTTT. Protein product: CATSRGSTMNTQYF.